This entry describes one T cell receptor beta chain. The sample belongs to a study of CD4 and CD8 cells across lung adenocarcinoma regions. From the PCR reads, TCRdb called clonotypes with MiXCR, one entry per CDR3 protein. The sample has some 10,000 distinct CDR3 sequences; about half are singletons. The germline gives CDR1 WNHNN, CDR2 SYGVQD (reference sequence). The CDR3 runs 14 residues. V lost 4 bases and J 2 bases, leaving 10 bases between the germline ends. This clonotype originated in a female donor with lung adenocarcinoma. The CD4 and CD8 labels of this study may be unreliable. The specimen sequenced was CD8+ T cells from the margin of a lung tumor. The genes are TRBV10-1 and TRBJ2-3, with D possibly called TRBD1 or TRBD2 (5 bases each). The CDR3 region is CASSGLGTTDTQYF. Written as DNA, the CDR3 is TGCGCCAGCAGTGGATTGGGGACCACAGATACGCAGTATTTT.